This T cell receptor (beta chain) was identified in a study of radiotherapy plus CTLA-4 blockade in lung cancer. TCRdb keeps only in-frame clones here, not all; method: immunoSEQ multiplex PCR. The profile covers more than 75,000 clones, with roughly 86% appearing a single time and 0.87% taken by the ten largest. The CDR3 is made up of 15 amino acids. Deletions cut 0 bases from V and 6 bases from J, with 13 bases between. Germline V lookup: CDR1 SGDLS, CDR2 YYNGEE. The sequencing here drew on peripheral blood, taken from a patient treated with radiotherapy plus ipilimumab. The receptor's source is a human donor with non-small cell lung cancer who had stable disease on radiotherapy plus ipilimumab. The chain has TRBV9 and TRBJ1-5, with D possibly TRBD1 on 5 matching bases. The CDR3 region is CASSVGGQNSQPQHF. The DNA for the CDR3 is TGTGCCAGCAGCGTAGGAGGACAAAACTCTCAGCCCCAGCATTTT.